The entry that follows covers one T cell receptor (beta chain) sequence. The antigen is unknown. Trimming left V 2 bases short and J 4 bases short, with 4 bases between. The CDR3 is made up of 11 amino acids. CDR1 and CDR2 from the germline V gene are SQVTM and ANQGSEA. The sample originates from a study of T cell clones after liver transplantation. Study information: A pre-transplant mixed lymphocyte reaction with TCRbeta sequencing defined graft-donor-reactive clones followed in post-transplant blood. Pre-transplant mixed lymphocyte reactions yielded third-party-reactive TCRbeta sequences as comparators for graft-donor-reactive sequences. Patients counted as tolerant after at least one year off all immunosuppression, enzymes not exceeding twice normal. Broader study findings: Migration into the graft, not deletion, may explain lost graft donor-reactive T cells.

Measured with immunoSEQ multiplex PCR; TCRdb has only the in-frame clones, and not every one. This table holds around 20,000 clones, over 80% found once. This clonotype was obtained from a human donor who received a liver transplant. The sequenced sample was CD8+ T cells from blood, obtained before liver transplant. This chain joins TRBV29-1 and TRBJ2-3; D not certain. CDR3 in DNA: TGCAGCGTTGAACCCCCAGATACGCAGTATTTT. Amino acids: CSVEPPDTQYF.